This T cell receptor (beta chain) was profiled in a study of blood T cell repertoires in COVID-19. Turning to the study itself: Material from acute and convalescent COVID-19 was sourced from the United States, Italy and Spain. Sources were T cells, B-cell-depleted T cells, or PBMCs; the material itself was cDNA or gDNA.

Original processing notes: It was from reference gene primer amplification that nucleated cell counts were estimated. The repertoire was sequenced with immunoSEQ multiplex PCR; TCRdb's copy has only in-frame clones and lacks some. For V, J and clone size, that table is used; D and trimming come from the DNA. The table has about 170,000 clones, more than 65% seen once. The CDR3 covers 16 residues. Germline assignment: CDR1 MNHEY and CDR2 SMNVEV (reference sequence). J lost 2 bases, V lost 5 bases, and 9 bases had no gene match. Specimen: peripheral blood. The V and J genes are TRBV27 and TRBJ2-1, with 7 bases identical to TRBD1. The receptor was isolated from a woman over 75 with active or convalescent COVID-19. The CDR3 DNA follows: TGTGCCAGCAGTAGGAACCGGGACAGAACCTACAATGAGCAGTTCTTC. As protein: CASSRNRDRTYNEQFF.